This T cell receptor (beta chain) was sequenced for a study of blood T cell repertoires in COVID-19. At the level of the study: The samples span acute and convalescent COVID-19 from the United States, Italy and Spain. Sources were T cells, B-cell-depleted T cells, or PBMCs; the material itself was cDNA or gDNA.

Germline lookup yields CDR1 SGHDT and CDR2 YYEEEE. The CDR3 totals 15 residues. V lost 4 bases to trimming and J lost 6 bases, with 17 bases between them. In the authors' methods: How many nucleated cells were present was estimated from reference gene primer amplification. Sequencing used immunoSEQ multiplex PCR; TCRdb keeps in-frame clones, though not all of them. Clone size and V and J calls were adopted from that table, with D and trimming inferred from the DNA. The sample lists roughly 66,000 clones; about nine tenths were seen once. This TCR derives from a human donor in a cohort sampled during active COVID-19. Sequenced: peripheral blood. The chain couples TRBV5-6 to TRBJ2-1; tentatively, D is TRBD2 (5 bases). CDR3 DNA: TGTGCCAGCAGCCGCCGGTCAGCGGTAATCAATGAGCAGTTCTTC. Its translation: CASSRRSAVINEQFF.